The clone carrying this T cell receptor beta chain was seen a few times. As yet, its antigen is unknown. This entry belongs to a study of CD8+CD57+ T cells in acquired aplastic anemia. Across the study: Yields of DNA that came from sorted CD4+ and CD8+ cells averaged roughly 3.3 ug.

Study observations and caveats: A set of around 30 CD8+ CDR3 sequences was shared between patients and controls, and these sequences appeared highly expressed in patients.

This CDR3 has 14 residues. The V gene end was trimmed by 3 bases and the J gene end by 8 bases; junction bases not matched to a gene: 6. Germline loops: CDR1 LNHDA, CDR2 SQIVND (reference sequence). It was patients with CD8+CD57+ cell expansion by flow cytometry who were chosen for sequencing. Every patient was diagnosed with severe acquired aplastic anemia. Patient blood was sampled before any therapy had been received. Both TCR beta VDJ combination and CDR3 sequence profiling were carried out. Genomic DNA was the template for this profiling. TCRdb analysed the reads with MiXCR anew, one entry per CDR3 protein. The sample includes some 160,000 distinct CDR3 sequences, 40% to 50% of them seen just once.

The clonotype comes from a human donor with aplastic anemia. The gene calls are TRBV19 and TRBJ2-5; 10 bases are shared with TRBD1. The sample consisted of sorted CD4+, CD8+, or CD8+CD57+ T cells (not recorded which) from PBMCs. Written as DNA, the CDR3 is TGTGCCAGTAGTATTTTAGGGGACAGGGGCACCCAGTACTTC. It specifies CASSILGDRGTQYF.